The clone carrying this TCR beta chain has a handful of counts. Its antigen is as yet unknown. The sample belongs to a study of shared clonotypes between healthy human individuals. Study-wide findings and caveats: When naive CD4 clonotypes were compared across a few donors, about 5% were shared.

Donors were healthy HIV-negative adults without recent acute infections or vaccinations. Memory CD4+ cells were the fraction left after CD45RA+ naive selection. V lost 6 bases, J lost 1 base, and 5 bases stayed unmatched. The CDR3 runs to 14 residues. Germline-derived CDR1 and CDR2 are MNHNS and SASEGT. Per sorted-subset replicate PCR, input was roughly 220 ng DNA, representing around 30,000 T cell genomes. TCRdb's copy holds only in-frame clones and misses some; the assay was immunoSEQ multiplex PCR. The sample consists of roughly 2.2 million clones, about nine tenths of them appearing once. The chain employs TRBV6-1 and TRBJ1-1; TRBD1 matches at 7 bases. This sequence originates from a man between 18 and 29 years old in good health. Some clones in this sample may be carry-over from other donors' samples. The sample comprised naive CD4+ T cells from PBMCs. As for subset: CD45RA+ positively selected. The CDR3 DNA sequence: TGTGCCAGCAGGGGACAGTTCGAGAACACTGAAGCTTTCTTT. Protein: CASRGQFENTEAFF.